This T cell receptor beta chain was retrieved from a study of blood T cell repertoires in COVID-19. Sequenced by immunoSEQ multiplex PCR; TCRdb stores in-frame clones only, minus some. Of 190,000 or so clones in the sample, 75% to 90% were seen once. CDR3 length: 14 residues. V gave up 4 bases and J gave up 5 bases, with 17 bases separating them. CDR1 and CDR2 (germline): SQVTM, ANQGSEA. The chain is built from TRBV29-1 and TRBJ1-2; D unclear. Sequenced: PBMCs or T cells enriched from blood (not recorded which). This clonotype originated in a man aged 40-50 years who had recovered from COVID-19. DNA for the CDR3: TGCAGCGTTGTAACTCTACGGGATTCTTATGGCTACACCTTC. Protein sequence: CSVVTLRDSYGYTF. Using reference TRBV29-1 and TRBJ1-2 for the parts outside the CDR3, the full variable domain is SAVISQKPSRDICQRGTSLTIQCQVDSQVTMMFWYRQQPGQSLTLIATANQGSEATYESGFVIDKFPISRPNLTFSTLTVSNMSPEDSSIYLCSVVTLRDSYGYTFGSGTRLTVV.